This entry concerns a single TCR beta chain. Its antigen is as yet unknown. This entry is derived from a study of beta chain features in type 1 diabetes. Study outcomes and limitations: A greater similarity of naive, central memory and Treg TCRB repertoires was seen among patients than among healthy donors. Possible PCR preference for shorter templates applied equally to patients and controls. Type 1 diabetes patients showed fewer insertions and more deletions at VDJ junctions.

The collection from each donor was one heparinised blood draw averaging roughly 100 mL. Germline V gene sequence: CDR1 SGDLS, CDR2 YYNGEE. V dropped 1 base and J dropped 8 bases, with 12 bases sitting between them. The CDR3 runs to 13 residues. Sequencing targeted expressed TCRB transcripts, as all isolated RNA had been reverse transcribed. Clones were read by immunoSEQ multiplex PCR, and TCRdb kept only the in-frame ones, dropping some. Of about 200,000 clones listed, roughly a tenth are singletons. The source is a man aged 18 to 30 in good health. The chain combines TRBV9 with TRBJ1-2; D is undetermined. Sequences were obtained from central memory CD4+ T cells from blood. The CDR3 DNA is TGTGCCAGCAGCGTACAAGGATCTCGAGGCTACACCTTC. Translating it yields CASSVQGSRGYTF.